This T cell receptor (beta chain) was recorded in a study of siplizumab effects on memory and regulatory T cells. Points from the study as a whole: Proliferating Tregs from siplizumab cultures lacked functional confirmation of suppression. The average Treg-derived proportion among mappable alloreactive CD4+ clones was roughly 70% with siplizumab versus about 27% in controls. Sequences below about 10^-5 frequency were poorly captured, limiting mapping of alloreactive clones.

Looked up from germline, CDR1 is MGHDK and CDR2 is SYGVNS. This CDR3 has 13 residues. Trimming shortened V by 6 bases and J by 5 bases, and 13 bases separated the two germline ends. About this clone itself: The antigen is not known.

Measured with immunoSEQ multiplex PCR; TCRdb has only the in-frame clones, and not every one. The sample yields roughly 100,000 clones, roughly 90% seen once. This TCR came from a human donor in good health. This chain joins TRBV25-1 and TRBJ1-1, with a weak D call TRBD1 (6 bases). The sample taken for sequencing was CD4+ T cells sorted from blood. CDR3 nucleotides: TGTGCCAGCAGAGGACCAGGGGCGACTGAAGCTTTCTTT. Translation gives CASRGPGATEAFF.